This T cell receptor (beta chain) was captured in a study of blood T cell repertoires in COVID-19. Study background: Italy, Spain and the United States were the sources of the convalescent and acute COVID-19 samples. Nucleic acid was either cDNA or gDNA, and it came from T cells, B-cell-depleted T cells, or PBMCs.

Methods used by the authors: Amplified reference gene primers provided the basis for estimating nucleated cell counts. TCRdb keeps only in-frame clones here, not all; method: immunoSEQ multiplex PCR. The V and J calls and clone size were taken over from that table, and D and trimming were inferred from the DNA. The table records about 80,000 clones, around 81% of them present only once. The CDR3 extends over 16 amino acids. V shed 0 bases and J shed 4 bases, with 13 bases lying between them. Germline values: CDR1 MNHNY, CDR2 SVGAGI (reference sequence). V and J are TRBV6-6 and TRBJ2-1, with a weak D call TRBD2 (5 bases). The specimen was peripheral blood. This receptor was identified in a human donor in a cohort sampled during active COVID-19. The CDR3, as DNA: TGTGCCAGCAGTTACTCGACTAAGGGCTCTTACAATGAGCAGTTCTTC. This codes for CASSYSTKGSYNEQFF.